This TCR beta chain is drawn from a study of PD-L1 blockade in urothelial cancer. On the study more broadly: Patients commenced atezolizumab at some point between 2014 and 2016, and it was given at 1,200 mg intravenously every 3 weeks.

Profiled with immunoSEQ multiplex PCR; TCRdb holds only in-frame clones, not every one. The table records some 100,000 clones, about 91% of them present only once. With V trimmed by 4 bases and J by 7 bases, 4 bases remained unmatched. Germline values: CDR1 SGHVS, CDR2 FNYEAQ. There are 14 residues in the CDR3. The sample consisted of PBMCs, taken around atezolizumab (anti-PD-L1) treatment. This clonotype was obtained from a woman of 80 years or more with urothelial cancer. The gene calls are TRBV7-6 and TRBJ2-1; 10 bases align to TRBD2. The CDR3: CASSWSSGRNEQFF. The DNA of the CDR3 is TGTGCCAGCAGCTGGTCTAGCGGGAGAAATGAGCAGTTCTTC.